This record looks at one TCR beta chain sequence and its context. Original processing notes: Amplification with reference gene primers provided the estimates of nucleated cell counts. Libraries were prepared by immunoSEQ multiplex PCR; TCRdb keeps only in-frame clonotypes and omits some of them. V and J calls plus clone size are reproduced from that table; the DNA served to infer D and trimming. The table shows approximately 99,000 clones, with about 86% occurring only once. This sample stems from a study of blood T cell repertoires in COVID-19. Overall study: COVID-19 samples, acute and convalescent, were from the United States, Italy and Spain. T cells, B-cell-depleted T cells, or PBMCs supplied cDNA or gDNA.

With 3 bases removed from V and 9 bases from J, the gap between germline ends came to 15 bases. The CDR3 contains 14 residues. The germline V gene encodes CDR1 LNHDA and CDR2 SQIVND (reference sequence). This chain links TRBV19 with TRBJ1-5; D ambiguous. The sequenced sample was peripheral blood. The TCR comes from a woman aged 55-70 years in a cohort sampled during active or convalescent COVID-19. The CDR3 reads CASSMREEGLPQHF. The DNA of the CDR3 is TGTGCCAGTAGTATGCGTGAGGAGGGCCTGCCCCAGCATTTT.